Detailed here is one T cell receptor beta chain. One junction end does not reproduce the germline sequence, and a read error may be involved. The data were obtained in a study of blood T cell repertoires in COVID-19. About the study: The United States, Italy and Spain were the sources of the acute and convalescent COVID-19 samples. PBMCs, B-cell-depleted T cells, or T cells provided the cDNA or gDNA that made up the material.

The method was immunoSEQ multiplex PCR; TCRdb's version includes in-frame clones alone and lacks a portion of them. There are over 95,000 clones in the sample; less than 85% occur only once, and 15% to 20% lies in the top ten. CDR3 length: 15 residues. The germline V gene encodes CDR1 LNHDA and CDR2 SQIVND (reference sequence). This clonotype was sampled from a woman of 80 years or more with active or convalescent COVID-19. This chain links TRBV19 with TRBJ2-1; maybe TRBD2 (6 bases). The material sequenced was peripheral blood. The CDR3 sequence: CASSMTELAYSEQFF. CDR3 nucleotides: TGTGCCAGTAGTATGACCGAACTAGCATACAGTGAGCAGTTCTTC.